These 20 T cell receptor beta chains were sequenced from one sample in a study of T cell responses to AZD1222 COVID-19 vaccine (dated by TCRdb to about 2021). In light of the paper, this sample's time point label describes: baseline before first vaccination. Libraries were constructed by the immunoSEQ multiplex PCR assay. TCRdb re-hosts the immuneACCESS table, in-frame sequences only. Its copies lack some clones; in the studies checked, an unresolved V gene accounts for under half of them, and the cause for the rest is not known. This sample is represented by 130,000 or so clones; approximately 93% of them were singletons. The ten largest clones take up more than 4.5% of the sample. Material: peripheral blood, obtained on day 0 of AZD1222 vaccination. The source is an adult in good health.

The rearrangement uses TRBV30 and TRBJ1-2; D uncertain. V was cut by 2 bases and J by 7 bases, with 26 bases left in between. Germline loops: CDR1 GTSNPN, CDR2 SVGIG (reference sequence). The CDR3 totals 17 residues. Written as DNA, the CDR3 is TGTGCCTGGAGTATCCCCCCGGGCTTTGGTCTTGGTAGTGGCTACACCTTC. Residues: CAWSIPPGFGLGSGYTF.

The CDR3 DNA is TGTGCCAGCAGTACGGACAGGTTTCCGGGGACAGCTTTCTTT. This codes for CASSTDRFPGTAFF. This chain uses TRBV27 with TRBJ1-1; TRBD1 agrees at 7 bases. V shed 5 bases and J 10 bases; nucleotides not matched to a gene: 13. The germline gives CDR1 MNHEY, CDR2 SMNVEV (reference sequence). CDR3 length: 14 amino acids.

This clone occurred once. The chain couples TRBV4-1 to TRBJ1-2; D gene ambiguous. Germline CDR1 reads MGHRA; CDR2 reads YSYEKL. CDR3 length equals 15 residues. V lost 1 base, J lost 0 bases, and 9 bases lay in between. DNA for the CDR3: TGCGCCAGCAGCCAAGTGCCTCCGACTAACTATGGCTACACCTTC. This sequence encodes CASSQVPPTNYGYTF.

The chain links TRBV18 to TRBJ2-3; D is undetermined. Trimming removed 2 bases from V and 0 bases from J, with 3 bases in between. The CDR3 consists of 13 residues. CDR1 and CDR2 (germline): KGHSH, LQKENI. CDR3 loop: CASSPSSTDTQYF. Written as DNA, the CDR3 is TGTGCCAGCTCACCATCTAGCACAGATACGCAGTATTTT.

The chain has TRBV25-1 and TRBJ2-6; D is uncertain. Germline assignment: CDR1 MGHDK and CDR2 SYGVNS. The CDR3 spans 13 residues. Trimming removed 3 bases at V and 2 bases at J, with 2 bases between. This CDR3 reads CASSEAGANVLTF. CDR3 nucleotides: TGTGCCAGCAGTGAGGCTGGGGCCAACGTCCTGACTTTC. The variable domain in full, completed from reference TRBV25-1 and TRBJ2-6, reads EADIYQTPRYLVIGTGKKITLECSQTMGHDKMYWYQQDPGMELHLIHYSYGVNSTEKGDLSSESTVSRIRTEHFPLTLESARPSHTSQYLCASSEAGANVLTFGAGSRLTVL.

The chain recombines TRBV5-4 with TRBJ2-2; TRBD1 matches at 7 bases. The CDR3 sequence is 17 residues long. Germline V gene sequence: CDR1 SGHNT, CDR2 YYREEE (reference sequence). J lost 7 bases, V lost 0 bases, and 12 bases had no gene match. This CDR3 reads CASSLGEAGGVGGELFF. The CDR3 bases are TGTGCCAGCAGCTTGGGCGAGGCAGGGGGTGTAGGCGGGGAGCTGTTTTTT.

This clone occurred once. The rearrangement uses TRBV7-2 and TRBJ1-4; a weak D match, TRBD1 (5 bases). Germline CDR1 SGHTA, CDR2 FQGNSA. V lost 1 base and J lost 4, with 7 bases in between. CDR3 size: 14 residues. The CDR3 sequence is CASSLGQLNEKLFF. Written as DNA, the CDR3 is TGTGCCAGCAGCTTAGGACAGCTTAATGAAAAACTGTTTTTT.

The CDR3 region is CASSVVGGEADTQYF. DNA for the CDR3: TGTGCCAGCAGCGTAGTCGGCGGGGAGGCAGATACGCAGTATTTT. The V call is TRBV9, the J call TRBJ2-3, with a tentative D call TRBD2 (6 bases). The germline V gene has CDR1 SGDLS and CDR2 YYNGEE. With 0 bases removed from V and 4 bases from J, the gap between germline ends came to 12 bases. There are 15 residues in the CDR3.

This clone was counted between two and nine times. CDR3 DNA sequence: TGTGCCAGCAGTGGAGTTTTCTCTGGAAACACCATATATTTT. Protein product: CASSGVFSGNTIYF. J is TRBJ1-3 and V is TRBV14; unclear D gene. Germline values: CDR1 SGHDN, CDR2 FVKESK. This CDR3 comprises 14 residues. V gave up 6 bases and J gave up 0 bases, with 9 bases separating them.

CDR3 nucleotides: TGCAGCGTTGACGTCGACAGGGCTGGCACTGAAGCTTTCTTT. Translating it yields CSVDVDRAGTEAFF. The chain employs TRBV29-1 and TRBJ1-1; 7 nucleotides align to TRBD1. CDR3 length: 14 residues. V was clipped by 3 bases and J by 4 bases; unmatched bases: 8. Germline CDR1 SQVTM, CDR2 ANQGSEA.

J is TRBJ1-1 and V is TRBV3-1 (or the pseudogene TRBV3-2); possibly TRBD1 for D (5 bases). This CDR3 spans 13 amino acids. Germline CDR1 is LGHDT and CDR2 is YNNKEL (reference sequence). Trimming cost V 2 bases and J 5 bases, with 9 bases left between them. Here the CDR3 reads CASSQWGGTEAFF. DNA of the CDR3: TGTGCCAGCAGCCAATGGGGGGGAACTGAAGCTTTCTTT.

The chain uses TRBV19 and TRBJ1-1; D uncertain. The germline gives CDR1 LNHDA, CDR2 SQIVND (reference sequence). The length of the CDR3 is 13 residues. The V gene lost 5 bases and the J gene lost 1 base, with 8 bases spanning the gap. CDR3 sequence reads: CASSAYSNTEAFF. Written as DNA, the CDR3 is TGTGCCAGTAGTGCTTATTCGAACACTGAAGCTTTCTTT.

CDR3 in DNA: TGTGCCAGCAGTCCAGCGGGAGCTACCTACGAGCAGTACTTC. Its protein is CASSPAGATYEQYF. This rearrangement joins TRBV27 to TRBJ2-7, with 8 bases matching TRBD2. CDR3 length equals 14 residues. Germline CDR1 and CDR2: MNHEY and SMNVEV (reference sequence). The J segment lost 2 bases and the V segment lost 5 bases, leaving 5 bases of the junction unmatched.

The V call is TRBV29-1, the J call TRBJ1-2; D is uncertain. Germline V gene lookup returns CDR1 SQVTM and CDR2 ANQGSEA. Trimming shortened V by 6 bases and J by 8 bases, and 16 bases separated the two germline ends. The CDR3 spans 12 residues. For the CDR3, the DNA is TGCAGCGTCGCCTCGCGGACGGACGGCTACACCTTC. Amino acids: CSVASRTDGYTF.

This clone showed up just once. The chain joins TRBV19 to TRBJ1-3; maybe TRBD1 (5 bases). Trimming left V 3 bases short and J 0 bases short, with 12 bases between. Germline V gene sequence: CDR1 LNHDA, CDR2 SQIVND (reference sequence). The CDR3 loop spans 16 amino acids. The CDR3 nucleotides are TGTGCCAGTAGTATCTTACGTCAGGGCTCTGGAAACACCATATATTTT. Its translation: CASSILRQGSGNTIYF. The whole variable domain, remainder taken from reference TRBV19 and TRBJ1-3, is DGGITQSPKYLFRKEGQNVTLSCEQNLNHDAMYWYRQDPGQGLRLIYYSQIVNDFQKGDIAEGYSVSREKKESFPLTVTSAQKNPTAFYLCASSILRQGSGNTIYFGEGSWLTVV.

The chain combines TRBV18 with TRBJ1-5; tentatively, D is TRBD1 (6 bases). This CDR3 is 14 amino acids long. Between the trimmed V and J ends, which lost 3 bases and 7 bases, there was a span of 13 bases. Germline values: CDR1 KGHSH, CDR2 LQKENI. The CDR3 here is CASSPLQGVQPQHF. For the CDR3, the DNA is TGTGCCAGCTCACCGTTACAGGGTGTCCAGCCCCAGCATTTT.

For this clone: Other DNA sequences from this sample encode an identical CDR3 as well. The rearrangement uses TRBV11-2 and TRBJ1-1; TRBD1 might be the D (6 bases). The length of the CDR3 is 13 residues. Deletions cut 5 bases from V and 3 bases from J, with 10 bases between. Looked up from germline, CDR1 is SGHAT and CDR2 is FQNNGV. CDR3 residues: CASSRTDYTEAFF. CDR3 bases: TGTGCCAGCAGCCGGACAGACTACACTGAAGCTTTCTTT.

This chain joins TRBV5-4 and TRBJ2-3; TRBD2 might be the D (7 bases). This CDR3 contains 14 residues. Germline lookup yields CDR1 SGHNT and CDR2 YYREEE (reference sequence). The V end was cut by 1 base, the J end by 6 bases, with 12 bases between. Written as DNA, the CDR3 is TGTGCCAGCAGCTTGTTTGGGGGGGCGGATACGCAGTATTTT. Its protein product is CASSLFGGADTQYF.

J is TRBJ1-3 and V is TRBV9; D call uncertain. CDR1 is SGDLS and CDR2 is YYNGEE in the germline V gene. V was clipped by 0 bases and J by 3 bases, with 7 bases between them. CDR3 length equals 14 residues. CDR3 loop: CASSVDGSGNTIYF. Written as DNA, the CDR3 is TGTGCCAGCAGCGTAGATGGGAGTGGAAACACCATATATTTT.

This clone was seen a few times. V gene TRBV7-3 combines with J gene TRBJ1-3, with D possibly being TRBD1 (5 bases). The germline CDR1 and CDR2 sequences are SGHTA and FQGTGA. V was cut by 1 base and J by 2 bases, with 12 bases left in between. The CDR3 has 16 residues. This CDR3 is CASSLNGGVPGNTIYF. DNA of the CDR3: TGTGCCAGCAGCTTAAATGGAGGGGTTCCTGGAAACACCATATATTTT.